Listed here are 10 T cell receptor beta chains from one sample, sequenced in a study of blood T cell repertoires in COVID-19 (dated by TCRdb to 2020 to 2021). To prepare the library, the immunoSEQ multiplex PCR assay was applied. Sourced from immuneACCESS, this table was stored by TCRdb with only in-frame sequences that have V and J called. A share of the clones is absent; for the studies checked, an unresolved V gene accounts for under half, and the remainder has no known explanation. The sample table shows about 230,000 clones, and 70% to 90% are seen once. The ten largest clones take up approximately 10% of the sample. Input material: peripheral blood. These receptors originate from a man between 45 and 60 years old with COVID-19, enrolled during active disease.

V usage is TRBV3-1 (or the pseudogene TRBV3-2) and J usage is TRBJ2-2; 7 bases align to TRBD1. Trimming took 4 bases from V and 0 from J; bases not matched to a gene: 2. Per germline, CDR1 LGHDT and CDR2 YNNKEL (reference sequence). The CDR3 is made up of 15 amino acids. The CDR3: CASSRQGPNTGELFF. The CDR3 region has the DNA TGTGCCAGCAGCCGACAGGGCCCGAACACCGGGGAGCTGTTTTTT.

With respect to this clone: Additional DNA sequences in this sample encode the identical CDR3. In nucleotides, the CDR3 is TGCAGTGCTAGTAGGCGGGGGAACTACAATGAGCAGTTCTTC. Its translation is CSASRRGNYNEQFF. The chain employs TRBV20-1 and TRBJ2-1; TRBD2 matches 7 bases. The CDR3 has 14 residues. CDR1 is DFQATT and CDR2 is SNEGSKA in the germline V gene (reference sequence). Trimming took 3 bases from V and 3 from J; bases not matched to a gene: 5.

The gene calls are TRBV5-1 and TRBJ2-7; 13 nucleotides agree with TRBD2. The CDR3 has 15 residues. CDR1 and CDR2 (germline): SGHRS, YFSETQ. The trim removed 2 bases at V and 5 bases at J, leaving 4 bases unmatched. CDR3: CASSLGLAGVDEQYF. The CDR3 region has the DNA TGCGCCAGCAGCTTAGGACTAGCGGGAGTCGACGAGCAGTACTTC.

The V gene is TRBV6-5, the J gene TRBJ1-5, with 7 bases identical to TRBD1. Germline CDR1 reads MNHEY; CDR2 reads SVGAGI. Unmatched junction bases numbered 4, after V lost 7 bases and J lost 4 bases. The CDR3 covers 13 residues. The CDR3 loop is CASTSDRNQPQHF. The CDR3 coding sequence is TGTGCCAGCACCTCGGACAGGAATCAGCCCCAGCATTTT.

V is TRBV6-5 and J is TRBJ1-2; weak D call: TRBD1 (5 bases). The V gene's germline CDR1 is MNHEY and CDR2 SVGAGI. The CDR3 length is 15 residues. The V gene lost 0 bases and the J gene lost 4 bases, with 12 bases spanning the gap. The CDR3 here is CASSYSKGIGYGYTF. In nucleotides, the CDR3 is TGTGCCAGCAGTTACTCGAAGGGGATCGGCTATGGCTACACCTTC.

Remarks on this clone: The same CDR3 is also encoded by other DNA sequences in this sample. V gene TRBV9 combines with J gene TRBJ1-1, with D tentatively TRBD1 (5 bases). This CDR3 is built from 13 residues. Trimming stripped 1 base from V and 2 bases from J, with 6 bases between. Germline V gene sequence: CDR1 SGDLS, CDR2 YYNGEE. This CDR3 reads CASSVQGNTEAFF. The CDR3 DNA follows: TGTGCCAGCAGCGTACAGGGTAACACTGAAGCTTTCTTT.

The chain has TRBV11-2 and TRBJ1-1; D gene ambiguous. Germline lookup yields CDR1 SGHAT and CDR2 FQNNGV. The CDR3 is 15 residues long. V was cut by 3 bases and J by 4 bases, with 15 bases left in between. The chain's CDR3 is CASSFSPTSGTEAFF. The DNA for the CDR3 is TGTGCCAGCAGCTTCTCTCCTACGTCGGGCACTGAAGCTTTCTTT.

This chain connects TRBV27 to TRBJ1-5; 7 nucleotides agree with TRBD1. From germline, CDR1 is MNHEY and CDR2 SMNVEV (reference sequence). This CDR3 comprises 14 residues. With 6 bases clipped from V and 4 bases from J, the junction kept 6 bases outside the gene matches. The CDR3 DNA reads as TGTGCCAGCAGATTACAGGGGCGGAATCAGCCCCAGCATTTT. Translating it yields CASRLQGRNQPQHF.

This clone occurred a few times. The chain is built from TRBV28 and TRBJ1-6; 9 bases are a match to TRBD1. The CDR3 has 16 residues. CDR1 and CDR2 from the germline V gene are MDHEN and SYDVKM. J lost 10 bases, V lost 5 bases, and 12 bases had no gene match. Here the CDR3 reads CASSPLAGTGRSPLHF. DNA for the CDR3: TGTGCCAGCAGTCCCCTCGCCGGGACAGGGCGATCACCCCTCCACTTT. Variable domain in full (rest from reference TRBV28 and TRBJ1-6): DVKVTQSSRYLVKRTGEKVFLECVQDMDHENMFWYRQDPGLGLRLIYFSYDVKMKEKGDIPEGYSVSREKKERFSLILESASTNQTSMYLCASSPLAGTGRSPLHFGNGTRLTVT.

The V and J genes are TRBV27 and TRBJ2-4, with D possibly being TRBD1 (6 bases). Trimming took 3 bases from V and 3 from J, leaving 12 bases between them. Per germline, CDR1 MNHEY and CDR2 SMNVEV (reference sequence). CDR3 length equals 15 residues. CDR3 protein: CASSFGGAGKNIQYF. The CDR3 DNA follows: TGTGCCAGCAGTTTTGGGGGCGCGGGCAAAAACATTCAGTACTTC.